What follows are 7 T cell receptor beta chains derived from one specimen sequenced in a study of shared clonotypes between healthy human individuals. Cells designated naive CD8 were CD45RO-negative and were positively selected for CCR7, with terminally differentiated effector memory CD45RA+ cells excluded. Sequencing was performed with immunoSEQ multiplex PCR; in TCRdb, only in-frame clones are kept and a portion is missing. The repertoire holds just over 2,000,000 clones, with about 95% as singletons. The sequencing input was naive CD8+ T cells sorted from blood. These receptors came from a man aged 18 to 30 in good health.

The chain uses TRBV15 and TRBJ2-7; D ambiguous. Trimming took 2 bases from V and 1 from J, leaving 12 bases between them. This CDR3 contains 15 residues. Germline lookup yields CDR1 LNHNV and CDR2 YYDKDF (reference sequence). CDR3 nucleotide sequence: TGTGCCACCAGCAGATTGGAGACGGGTTCCTACGAGCAGTACTTC. It yields the protein CATSRLETGSYEQYF.

The genes are TRBV7-3 and TRBJ2-1; TRBD2 matches 11 bases. This CDR3 spans 15 amino acids. Germline V gene data show CDR1 as SGHTA and CDR2 as FQGTGA. Germline trimming cut 5 bases from V and 7 bases from J; bases unmatched to any gene: 7. The CDR3 coding sequence is TGTGCCAGCAGCCCCGGGACTAGCGGTTGGAATGAGCAGTTCTTC. Encoded protein: CASSPGTSGWNEQFF.

The gene calls are TRBV6-6 and TRBJ2-2, with D unresolved. Germline assignment: CDR1 MNHNY and CDR2 SVGAGI (reference sequence). The CDR3 is 11 amino acids. Trimming cost V 11 bases and J 5 bases, with 9 bases left between them. In nucleotides, the CDR3 is TGTGCCGGGTCGGGTACCGGGGAGCTGTTTTTT. Its translation: CAGSGTGELFF.

V usage is TRBV10-3 and J usage is TRBJ1-4, with unresolved D. This CDR3 is 11 amino acids long. V was cut by 6 bases and J by 6 bases, with 5 bases left in between. Germline V gives CDR1 ENHRY, CDR2 SYGVKD. CDR3 sequence reads: CAIRVDEKLFF. The CDR3 DNA is TGTGCCATCAGGGTAGATGAAAAACTGTTTTTT.

The chain combines TRBV28 with TRBJ2-3; D is perhaps TRBD1 or TRBD2 (6 bases each). CDR1 is MDHEN, CDR2 SYDVKM, per germline. Trimming took off 5 bases at V and 5 bases at J, with 14 bases between the two ends. The length of the CDR3 is 14 residues. CDR3 bases: TGTGCCAGCAGTATCCTACAGGGAGGAGATACGCAGTATTTT. It encodes CASSILQGGDTQYF.

The V gene is TRBV11-2, the J gene TRBJ2-7; a weak D match, TRBD2 (5 bases). Trimming cost V 4 bases and J 3 bases, with 13 bases left between them. This CDR3 region has 14 residues. Germline V gene data show CDR1 as SGHAT and CDR2 as FQNNGV. CDR3 region: CASSYGSEVYEQYF. CDR3 sequence (DNA): TGTGCCAGCAGCTACGGGTCGGAGGTCTACGAGCAGTACTTC.

V usage is TRBV13 and J usage is TRBJ2-7; 11 positions match TRBD1. Unmatched junction bases numbered 9, after V lost 8 bases and J lost 3 bases. The germline V gene encodes CDR1 PRHDT and CDR2 FYEKMQ (reference sequence). This CDR3 region has 15 residues. The CDR3 DNA sequence: TGTGCCAGCCGGAAAAAGGGGACAGGGGGCTACGAGCAGTACTTC. Residues: CASRKKGTGGYEQYF.